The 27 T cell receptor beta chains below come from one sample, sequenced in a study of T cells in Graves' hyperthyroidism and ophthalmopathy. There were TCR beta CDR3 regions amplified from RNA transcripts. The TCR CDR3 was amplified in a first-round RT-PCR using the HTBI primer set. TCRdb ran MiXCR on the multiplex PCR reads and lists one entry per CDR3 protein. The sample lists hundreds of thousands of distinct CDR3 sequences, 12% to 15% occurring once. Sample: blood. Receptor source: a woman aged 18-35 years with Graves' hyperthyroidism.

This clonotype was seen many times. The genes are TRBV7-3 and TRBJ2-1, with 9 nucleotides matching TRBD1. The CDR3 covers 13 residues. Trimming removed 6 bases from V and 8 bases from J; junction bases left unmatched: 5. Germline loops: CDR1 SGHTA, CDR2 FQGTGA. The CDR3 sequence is CASRGQGQDEQFF. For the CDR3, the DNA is TGTGCCAGCAGGGGACAGGGCCAGGATGAGCAGTTCTTC.

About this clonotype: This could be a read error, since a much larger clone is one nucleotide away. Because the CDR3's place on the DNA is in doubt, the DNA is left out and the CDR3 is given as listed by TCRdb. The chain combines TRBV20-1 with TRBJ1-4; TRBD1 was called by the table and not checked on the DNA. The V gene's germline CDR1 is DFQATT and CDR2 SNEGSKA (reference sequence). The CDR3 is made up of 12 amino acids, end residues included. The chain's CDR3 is CSFGQGNEKLLF.

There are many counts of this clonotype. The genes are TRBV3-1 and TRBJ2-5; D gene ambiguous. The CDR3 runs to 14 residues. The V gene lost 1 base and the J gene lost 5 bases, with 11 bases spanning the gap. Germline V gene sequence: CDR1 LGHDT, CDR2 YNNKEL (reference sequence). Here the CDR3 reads CASSQVRSTETQYF. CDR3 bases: TGTGCCAGCAGCCAAGTTCGCAGCACCGAGACCCAGTACTTC.

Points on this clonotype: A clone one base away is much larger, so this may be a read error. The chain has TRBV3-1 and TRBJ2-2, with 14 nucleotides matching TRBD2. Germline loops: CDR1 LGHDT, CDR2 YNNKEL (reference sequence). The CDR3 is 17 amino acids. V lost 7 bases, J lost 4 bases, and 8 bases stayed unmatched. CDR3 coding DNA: TGTGCCAGCAAACAGGGACTAGCGGGAGTGTCCACCGGGGAGCTGTTTTTT. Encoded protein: CASKQGLAGVSTGELFF.

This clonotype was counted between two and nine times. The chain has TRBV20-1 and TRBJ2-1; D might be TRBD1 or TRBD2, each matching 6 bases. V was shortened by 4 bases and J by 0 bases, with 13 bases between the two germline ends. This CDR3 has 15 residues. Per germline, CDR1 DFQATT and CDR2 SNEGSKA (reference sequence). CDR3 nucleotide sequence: TGCAGTGCTACCCCGGGGGACACCTCCTACAATGAGCAGTTCTTC. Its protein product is CSATPGDTSYNEQFF.

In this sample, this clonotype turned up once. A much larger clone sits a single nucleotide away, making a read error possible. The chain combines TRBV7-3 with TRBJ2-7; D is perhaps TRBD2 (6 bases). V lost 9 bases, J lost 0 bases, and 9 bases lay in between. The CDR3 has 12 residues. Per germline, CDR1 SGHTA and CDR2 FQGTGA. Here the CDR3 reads CARTRGSYEQYF. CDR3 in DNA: TGTGCCAGGACTAGGGGCTCCTACGAGCAGTACTTC.

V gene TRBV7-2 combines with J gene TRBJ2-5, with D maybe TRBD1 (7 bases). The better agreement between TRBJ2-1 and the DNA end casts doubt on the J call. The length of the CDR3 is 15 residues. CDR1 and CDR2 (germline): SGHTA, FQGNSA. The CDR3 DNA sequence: TGTGCCAGCAGCATGACAAGGAGGGGGCAAGAGACCCAGTTCTTC. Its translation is CASSMTRRGQETQFF.

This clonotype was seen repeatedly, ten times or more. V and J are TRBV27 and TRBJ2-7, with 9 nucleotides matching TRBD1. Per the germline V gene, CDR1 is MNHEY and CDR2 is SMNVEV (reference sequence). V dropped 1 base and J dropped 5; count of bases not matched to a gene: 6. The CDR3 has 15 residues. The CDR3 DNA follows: TGTGCCAGCAGTTTATTAGGACAGGGGAGTGACGAGCAGTACTTC. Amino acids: CASSLLGQGSDEQYF.

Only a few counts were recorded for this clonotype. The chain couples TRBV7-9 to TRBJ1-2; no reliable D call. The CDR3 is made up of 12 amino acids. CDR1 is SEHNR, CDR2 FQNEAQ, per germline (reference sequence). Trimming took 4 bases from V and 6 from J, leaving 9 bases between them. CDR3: CASSSDGDGYTF. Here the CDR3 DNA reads TGTGCCAGCAGCTCGGATGGTGATGGCTACACCTTC.

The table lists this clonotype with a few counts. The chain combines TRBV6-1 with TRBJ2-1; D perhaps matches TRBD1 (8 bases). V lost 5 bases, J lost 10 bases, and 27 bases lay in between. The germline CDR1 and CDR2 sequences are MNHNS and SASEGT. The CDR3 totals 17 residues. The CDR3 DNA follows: TGTGCCAGCAGTTCCCAGGGGGCGCGGGGGAACTTGGGGGAGCAGTTCTTC. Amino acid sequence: CASSSQGARGNLGEQFF.

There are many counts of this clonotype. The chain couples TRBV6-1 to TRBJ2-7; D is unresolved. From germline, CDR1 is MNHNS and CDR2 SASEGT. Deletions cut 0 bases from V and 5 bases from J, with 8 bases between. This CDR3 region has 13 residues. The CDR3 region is CASSEAVENEQYF. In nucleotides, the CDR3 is TGTGCCAGCAGTGAAGCAGTCGAGAACGAGCAGTACTTC.

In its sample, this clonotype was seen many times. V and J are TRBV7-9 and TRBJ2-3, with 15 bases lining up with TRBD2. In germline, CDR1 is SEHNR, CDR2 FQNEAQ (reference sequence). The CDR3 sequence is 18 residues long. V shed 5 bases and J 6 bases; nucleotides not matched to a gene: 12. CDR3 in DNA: TGTGCCAGCAGCCCTCCTTCCGGGACTAGCGGGAGGTTGGATACGCAGTATTTT. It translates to CASSPPSGTSGRLDTQYF. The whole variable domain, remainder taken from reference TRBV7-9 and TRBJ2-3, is DTGVSQNPRHKITKRGQNVTFRCDPISEHNRLYWYRQTLGQGPEFLTYFQNEAQLEKSRLLSDRFSAERPKGSFSTLEIQRTEQGDSAMYLCASSPPSGTSGRLDTQYFGPGTRLTVL.

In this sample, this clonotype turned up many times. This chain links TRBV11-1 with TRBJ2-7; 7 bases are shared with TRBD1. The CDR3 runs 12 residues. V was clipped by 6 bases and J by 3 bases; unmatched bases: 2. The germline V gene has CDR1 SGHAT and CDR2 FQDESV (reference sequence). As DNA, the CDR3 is TGTGCCAGCAGGCGACAGGGCTACGAGCAGTACTTC. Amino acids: CASRRQGYEQYF.

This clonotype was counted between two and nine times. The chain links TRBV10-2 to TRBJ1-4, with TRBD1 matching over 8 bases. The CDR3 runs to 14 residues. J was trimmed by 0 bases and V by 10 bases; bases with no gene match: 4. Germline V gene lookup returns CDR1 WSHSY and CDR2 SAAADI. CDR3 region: CATMTGATNEKLFF. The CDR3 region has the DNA TGCGCCACCATGACAGGGGCAACTAATGAAAAACTGTTTTTT.

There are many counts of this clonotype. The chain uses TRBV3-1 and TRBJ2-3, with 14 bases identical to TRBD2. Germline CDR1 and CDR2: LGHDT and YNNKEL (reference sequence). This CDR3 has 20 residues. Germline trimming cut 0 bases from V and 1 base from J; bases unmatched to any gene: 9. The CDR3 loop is CASSQEGGLAGVRRTDTQYF. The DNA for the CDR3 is TGTGCCAGCAGCCAAGAAGGGGGACTAGCGGGAGTCAGGCGCACAGATACGCAGTATTTT.

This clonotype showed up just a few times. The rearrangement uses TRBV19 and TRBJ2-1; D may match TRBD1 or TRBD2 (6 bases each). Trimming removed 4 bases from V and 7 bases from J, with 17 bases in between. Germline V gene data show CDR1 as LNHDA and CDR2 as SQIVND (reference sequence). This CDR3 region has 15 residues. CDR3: CASSKGHPGGNEQFF. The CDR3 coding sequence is TGTGCCAGTAGTAAGGGACACCCTGGAGGGAATGAGCAGTTCTTC.

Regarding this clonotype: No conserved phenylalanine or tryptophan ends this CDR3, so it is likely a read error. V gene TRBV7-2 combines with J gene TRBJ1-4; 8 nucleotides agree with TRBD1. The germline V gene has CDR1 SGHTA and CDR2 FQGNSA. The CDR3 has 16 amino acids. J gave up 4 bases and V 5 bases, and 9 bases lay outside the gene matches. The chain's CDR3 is CASSLRAGGLNEKLFL. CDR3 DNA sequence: TGTGCCAGCAGCCTGCGGGCAGGGGGCCTTAATGAAAAACTGTTTCTT.

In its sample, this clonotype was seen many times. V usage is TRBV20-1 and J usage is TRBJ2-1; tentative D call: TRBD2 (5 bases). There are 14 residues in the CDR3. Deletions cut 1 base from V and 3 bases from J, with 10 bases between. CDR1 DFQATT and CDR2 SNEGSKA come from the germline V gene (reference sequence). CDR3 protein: CSARGSGFYNEQFF. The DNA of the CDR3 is TGCAGTGCTAGAGGGAGCGGTTTCTACAATGAGCAGTTCTTC.

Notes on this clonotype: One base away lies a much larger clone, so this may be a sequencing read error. The CDR3 sequence is CTSSPDRGAYEQYF. CDR3 nucleotides: TGTACCAGCTCACCCGACAGGGGGGCCTACGAGCAGTACTTC. The V gene is TRBV18, the J gene TRBJ2-7; 9 bases align to TRBD1. The CDR3 spans 14 residues. Germline V gene data show CDR1 as KGHSH and CDR2 as LQKENI.

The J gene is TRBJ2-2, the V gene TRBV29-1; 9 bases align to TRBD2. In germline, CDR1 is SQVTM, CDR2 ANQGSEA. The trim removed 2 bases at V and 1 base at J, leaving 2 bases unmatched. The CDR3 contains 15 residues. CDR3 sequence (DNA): TGCAGCGTTGAACTACTAGCGGGGAACACCGGGGAGCTGTTTTTT. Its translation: CSVELLAGNTGELFF.

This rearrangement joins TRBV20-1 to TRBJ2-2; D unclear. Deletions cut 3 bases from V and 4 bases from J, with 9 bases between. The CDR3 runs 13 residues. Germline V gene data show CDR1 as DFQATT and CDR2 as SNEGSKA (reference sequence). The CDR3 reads CSASDQPTGELFF. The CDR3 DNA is TGCAGTGCTAGTGACCAGCCCACCGGGGAGCTGTTTTTT.

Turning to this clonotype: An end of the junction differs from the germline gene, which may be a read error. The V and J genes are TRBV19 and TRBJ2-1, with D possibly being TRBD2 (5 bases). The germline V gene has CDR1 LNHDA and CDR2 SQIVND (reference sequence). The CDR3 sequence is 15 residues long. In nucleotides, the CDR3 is TGTGCCAGTAGTATAGTGCGGGTTACCTATAATGAGCAGTTCTTC. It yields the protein CASSIVRVTYNEQFF.

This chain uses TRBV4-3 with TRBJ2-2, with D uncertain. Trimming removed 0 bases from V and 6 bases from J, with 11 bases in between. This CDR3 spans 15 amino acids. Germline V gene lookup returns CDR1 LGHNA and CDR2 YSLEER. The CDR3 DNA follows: TGCGCCAGCAGCCAAGAAGCCAGTTTCCCCGGGGAGCTGTTTTTT. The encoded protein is CASSQEASFPGELFF.

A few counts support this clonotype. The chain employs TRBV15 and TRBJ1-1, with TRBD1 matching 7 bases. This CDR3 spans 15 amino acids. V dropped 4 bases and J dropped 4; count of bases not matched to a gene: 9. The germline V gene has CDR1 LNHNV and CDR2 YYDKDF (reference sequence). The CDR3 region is CATSNRQGVSTEAFF. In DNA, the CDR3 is TGTGCCACCAGCAACCGACAGGGAGTCAGCACTGAAGCTTTCTTT.

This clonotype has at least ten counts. The CDR3 region has the DNA TGTGCCAGCAGTTACCCAGGACAGGGACTGCACACCGGGGAGCTGTTTTTT. It specifies CASSYPGQGLHTGELFF. J is TRBJ2-2 and V is TRBV6-5; 8 bases are a match to TRBD1. Germline V gene sequence: CDR1 MNHEY, CDR2 SVGAGI. The CDR3 has 17 amino acids. The junction had 8 bases not matched to a gene; V was cut back by 2 bases and J by 3 bases.

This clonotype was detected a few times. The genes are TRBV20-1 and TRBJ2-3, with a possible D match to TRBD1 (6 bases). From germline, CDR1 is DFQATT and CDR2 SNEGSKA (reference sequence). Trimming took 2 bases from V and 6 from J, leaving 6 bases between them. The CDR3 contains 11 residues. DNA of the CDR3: TGCAGTGCTAGACAGGGGGATACGCAGTATTTT. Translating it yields CSARQGDTQYF.

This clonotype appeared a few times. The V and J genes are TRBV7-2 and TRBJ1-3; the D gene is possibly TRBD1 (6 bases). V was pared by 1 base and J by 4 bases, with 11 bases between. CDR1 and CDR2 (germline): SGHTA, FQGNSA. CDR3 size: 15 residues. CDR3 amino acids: CASSLEPGAGNTIYF. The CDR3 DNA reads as TGTGCCAGCAGCTTAGAGCCAGGGGCAGGAAACACCATATATTTT.